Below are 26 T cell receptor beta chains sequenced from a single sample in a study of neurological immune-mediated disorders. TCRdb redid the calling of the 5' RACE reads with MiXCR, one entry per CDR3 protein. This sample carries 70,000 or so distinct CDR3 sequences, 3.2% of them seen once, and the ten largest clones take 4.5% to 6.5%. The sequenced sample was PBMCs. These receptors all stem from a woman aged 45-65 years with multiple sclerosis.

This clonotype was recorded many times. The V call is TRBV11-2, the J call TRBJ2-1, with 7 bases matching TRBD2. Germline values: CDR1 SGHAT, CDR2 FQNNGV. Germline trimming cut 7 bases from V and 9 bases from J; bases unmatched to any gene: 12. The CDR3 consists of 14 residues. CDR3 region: CASTIRERGIEQFF. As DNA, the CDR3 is TGTGCCAGCACCATAAGGGAGCGGGGTATTGAGCAGTTCTTC.

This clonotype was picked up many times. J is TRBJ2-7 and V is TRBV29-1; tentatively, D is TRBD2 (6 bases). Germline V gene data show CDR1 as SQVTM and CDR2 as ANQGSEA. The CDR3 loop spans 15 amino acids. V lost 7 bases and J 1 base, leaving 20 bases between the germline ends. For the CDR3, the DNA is TGCAGCGCTCTGAAACCGGGACTCCGATCCTACGAGCAGTACTTC. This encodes CSALKPGLRSYEQYF.

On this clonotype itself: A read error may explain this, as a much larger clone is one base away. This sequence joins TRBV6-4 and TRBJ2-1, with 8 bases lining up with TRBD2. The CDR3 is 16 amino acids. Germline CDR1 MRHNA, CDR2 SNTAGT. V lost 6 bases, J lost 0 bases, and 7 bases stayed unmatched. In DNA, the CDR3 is TGTGCCAGCAGCGCAAACGGGACTAGCTCCTACAATGAGCAGTTCTTC. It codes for CASSANGTSSYNEQFF.

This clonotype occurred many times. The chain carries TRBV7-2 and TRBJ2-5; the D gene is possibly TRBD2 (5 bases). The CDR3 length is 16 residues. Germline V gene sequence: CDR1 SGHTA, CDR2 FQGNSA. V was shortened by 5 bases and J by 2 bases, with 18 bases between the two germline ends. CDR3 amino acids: CASSPLASGVQETQYF. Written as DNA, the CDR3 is TGTGCCAGCAGCCCCCTCGCTTCCGGGGTACAAGAGACCCAGTACTTC. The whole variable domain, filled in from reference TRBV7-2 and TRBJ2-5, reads GAGVSQSPSNKVTEKGKDVELRCDPISGHTALYWYRQSLGQGLEFLIYFQGNSAPDKSGLPSDRFSAERTGGSVSTLTIQRTQQEDSAVYLCASSPLASGVQETQYFGPGTRLLVL.

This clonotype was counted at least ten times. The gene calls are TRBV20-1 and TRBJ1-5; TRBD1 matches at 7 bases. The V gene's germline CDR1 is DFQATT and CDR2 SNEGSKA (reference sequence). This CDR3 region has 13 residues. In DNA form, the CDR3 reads TGCAGCCCCAAGGGACAGTTCAATCAGCCCCAGCATTTT. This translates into CSPKGQFNQPQHF.

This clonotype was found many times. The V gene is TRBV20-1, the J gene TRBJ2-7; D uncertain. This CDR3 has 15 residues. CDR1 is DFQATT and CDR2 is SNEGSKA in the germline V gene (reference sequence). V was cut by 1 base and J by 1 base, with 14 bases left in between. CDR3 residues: CSARGSVPLSYEQYF. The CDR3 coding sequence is TGCAGTGCTAGAGGCTCAGTACCCCTTTCCTACGAGCAGTACTTC.

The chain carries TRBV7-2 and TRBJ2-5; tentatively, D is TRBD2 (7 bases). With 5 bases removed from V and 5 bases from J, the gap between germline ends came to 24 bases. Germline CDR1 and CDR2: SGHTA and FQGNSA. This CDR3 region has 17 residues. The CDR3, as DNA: TGTGCCAGCAGCCCCCGGGGGTTGGCGGGGGCCTCGGAGACCCAGTACTTC. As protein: CASSPRGLAGASETQYF.

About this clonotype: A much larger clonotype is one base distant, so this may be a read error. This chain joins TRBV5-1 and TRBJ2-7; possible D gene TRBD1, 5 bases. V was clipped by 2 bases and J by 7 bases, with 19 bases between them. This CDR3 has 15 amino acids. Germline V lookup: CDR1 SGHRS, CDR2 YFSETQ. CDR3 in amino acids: CASSFVQGVSKEQYF. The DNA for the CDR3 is TGCGCCAGCAGCTTCGTCCAGGGTGTAAGTAAAGAGCAGTACTTC. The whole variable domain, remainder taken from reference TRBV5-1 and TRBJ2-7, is KAGVTQTPRYLIKTRGQQVTLSCSPISGHRSVSWYQQTPGQGLQFLFEYFSETQRNKGNFPGRFSGRQFSNSRSEMNVSTLELGDSALYLCASSFVQGVSKEQYFGPGTRLTVT.

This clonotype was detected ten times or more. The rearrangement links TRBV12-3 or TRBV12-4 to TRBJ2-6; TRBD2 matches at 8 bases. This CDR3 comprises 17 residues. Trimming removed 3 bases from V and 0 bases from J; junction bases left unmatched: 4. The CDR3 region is CASSLGLVASGANVLTF. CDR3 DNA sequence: TGTGCCAGCAGTTTGGGACTAGTGGCCTCTGGGGCCAACGTCCTGACTTTC.

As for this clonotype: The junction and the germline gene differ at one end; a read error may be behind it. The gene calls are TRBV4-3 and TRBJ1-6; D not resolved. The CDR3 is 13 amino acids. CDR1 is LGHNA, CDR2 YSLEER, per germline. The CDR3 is CASSPQTGSPLNF. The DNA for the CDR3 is TGCGCCAGTAGCCCTCAGACGGGGTCACCCCTCAACTTT.

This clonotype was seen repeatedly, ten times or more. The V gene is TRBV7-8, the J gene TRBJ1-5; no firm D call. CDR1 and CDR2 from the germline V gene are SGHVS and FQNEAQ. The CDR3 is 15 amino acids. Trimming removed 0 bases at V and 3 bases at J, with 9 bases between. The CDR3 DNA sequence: TGTGCCAGCAGCTTAGCGGGAACCATCAATCAGCCCCAGCATTTT. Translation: CASSLAGTINQPQHF.

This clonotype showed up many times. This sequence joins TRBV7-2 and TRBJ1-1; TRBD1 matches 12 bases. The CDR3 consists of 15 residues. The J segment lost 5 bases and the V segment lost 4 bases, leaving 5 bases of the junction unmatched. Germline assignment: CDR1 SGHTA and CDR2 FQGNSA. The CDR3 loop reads CASSSRDRGLTEAFF. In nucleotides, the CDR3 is TGTGCCAGCAGCTCCCGGGACAGGGGGCTAACTGAAGCTTTCTTT.

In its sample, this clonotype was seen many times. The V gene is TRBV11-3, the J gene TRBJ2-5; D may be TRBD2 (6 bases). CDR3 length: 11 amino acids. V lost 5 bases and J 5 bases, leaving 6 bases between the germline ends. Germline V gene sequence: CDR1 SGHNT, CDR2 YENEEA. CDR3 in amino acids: CASSGGETQYF. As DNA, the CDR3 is TGTGCCAGCAGCGGGGGGGAGACCCAGTACTTC.

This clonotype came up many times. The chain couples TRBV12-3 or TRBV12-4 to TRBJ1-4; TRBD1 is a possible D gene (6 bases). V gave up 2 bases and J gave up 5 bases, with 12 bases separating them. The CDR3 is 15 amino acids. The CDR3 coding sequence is TGTGCCAGCAGTTTACCAGGGGACGTGAATGAAAAACTGTTTTTT. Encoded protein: CASSLPGDVNEKLFF.

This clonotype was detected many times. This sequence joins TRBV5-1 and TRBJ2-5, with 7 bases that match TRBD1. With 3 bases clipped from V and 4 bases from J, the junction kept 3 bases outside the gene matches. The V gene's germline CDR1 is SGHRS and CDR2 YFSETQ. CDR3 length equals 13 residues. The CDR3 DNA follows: TGCGCCAGCAGCTCGGGACAGACAGAGACCCAGTACTTC. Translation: CASSSGQTETQYF.

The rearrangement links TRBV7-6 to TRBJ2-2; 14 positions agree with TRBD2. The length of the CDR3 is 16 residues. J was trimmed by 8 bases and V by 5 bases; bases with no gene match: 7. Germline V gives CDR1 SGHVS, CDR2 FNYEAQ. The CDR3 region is CASSLPGLAGEGELFF. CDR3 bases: TGTGCCAGCAGCCTACCGGGACTAGCGGGAGAGGGGGAGCTGTTTTTT.

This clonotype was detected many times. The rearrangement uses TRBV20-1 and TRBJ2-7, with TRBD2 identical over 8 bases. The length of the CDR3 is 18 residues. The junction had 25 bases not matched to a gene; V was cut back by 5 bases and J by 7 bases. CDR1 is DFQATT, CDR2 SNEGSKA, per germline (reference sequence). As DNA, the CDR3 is TGCAGTGCTCATTCAGGAGGGTGGAAAAACGGGAGGGGTGGAGAGCAGTACTTC. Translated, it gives CSAHSGGWKNGRGGEQYF.

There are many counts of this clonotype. The CDR3 region is CASRLLAGVHGQYF. CDR3 nucleotides: TGTGCCAGCAGGCTACTAGCGGGAGTCCATGGGCAGTACTTC. The V gene is TRBV27, the J gene TRBJ2-7; 11 positions agree with TRBD2. V gave up 6 bases and J gave up 9 bases; unmatched junction bases: 10. This CDR3 spans 14 amino acids. Germline V gene sequence: CDR1 MNHEY, CDR2 SMNVEV (reference sequence).

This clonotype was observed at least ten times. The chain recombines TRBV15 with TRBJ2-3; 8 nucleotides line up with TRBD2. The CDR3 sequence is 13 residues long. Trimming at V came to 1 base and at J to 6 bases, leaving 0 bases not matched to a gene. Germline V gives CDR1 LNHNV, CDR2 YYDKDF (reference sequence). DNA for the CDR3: TGTGCCACCAGCAGAGGACTAGCGGATACGCAGTATTTT. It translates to CATSRGLADTQYF.

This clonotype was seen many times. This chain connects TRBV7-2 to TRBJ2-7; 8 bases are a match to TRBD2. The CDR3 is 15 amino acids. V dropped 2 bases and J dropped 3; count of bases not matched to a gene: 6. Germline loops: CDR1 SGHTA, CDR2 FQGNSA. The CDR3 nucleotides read TGTGCCAGCAGCTTAAGGATGAGCGGGAGCTACGAGCAGTACTTC. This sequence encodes CASSLRMSGSYEQYF.

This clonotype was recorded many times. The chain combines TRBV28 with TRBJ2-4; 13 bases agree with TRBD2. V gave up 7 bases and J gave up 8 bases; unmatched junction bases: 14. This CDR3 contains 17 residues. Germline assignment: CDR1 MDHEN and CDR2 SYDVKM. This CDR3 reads CASTAETSGGRRDIQYF. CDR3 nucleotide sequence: TGTGCCAGCACCGCGGAGACTAGCGGGGGGCGCCGGGACATTCAGTACTTC.

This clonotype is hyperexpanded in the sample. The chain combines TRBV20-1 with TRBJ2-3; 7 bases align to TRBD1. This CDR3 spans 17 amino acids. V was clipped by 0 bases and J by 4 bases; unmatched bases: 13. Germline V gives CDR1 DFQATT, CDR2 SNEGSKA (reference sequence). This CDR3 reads CSARDGLGARGSDTQYF. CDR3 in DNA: TGCAGTGCTAGAGACGGCTTGGGGGCCAGGGGGTCAGATACGCAGTATTTT.

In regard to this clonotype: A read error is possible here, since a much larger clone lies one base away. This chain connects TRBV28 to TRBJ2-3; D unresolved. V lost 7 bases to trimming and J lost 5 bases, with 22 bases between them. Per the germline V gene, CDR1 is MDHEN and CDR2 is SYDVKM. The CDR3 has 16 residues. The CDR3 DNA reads TGTGCCAGCACCGACCCCATGGAGAGTTTCATAGATACGCAGTATTTT. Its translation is CASTDPMESFIDTQYF.

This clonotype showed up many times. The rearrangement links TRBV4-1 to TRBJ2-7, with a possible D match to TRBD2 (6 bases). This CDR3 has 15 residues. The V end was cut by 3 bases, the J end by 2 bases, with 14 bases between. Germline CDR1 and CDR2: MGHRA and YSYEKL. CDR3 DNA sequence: TGCGCCAGCAGCCAGGGGCTAGCGCAGACCTACGAGCAGTACTTC. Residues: CASSQGLAQTYEQYF.

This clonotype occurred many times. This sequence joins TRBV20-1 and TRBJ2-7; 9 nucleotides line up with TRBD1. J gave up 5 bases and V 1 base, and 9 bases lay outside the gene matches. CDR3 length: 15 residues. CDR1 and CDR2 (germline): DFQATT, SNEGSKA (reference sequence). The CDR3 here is CSARAQDRGAHEQYV. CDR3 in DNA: TGCAGTGCTAGAGCGCAGGACAGGGGTGCCCACGAGCAGTACGTC.

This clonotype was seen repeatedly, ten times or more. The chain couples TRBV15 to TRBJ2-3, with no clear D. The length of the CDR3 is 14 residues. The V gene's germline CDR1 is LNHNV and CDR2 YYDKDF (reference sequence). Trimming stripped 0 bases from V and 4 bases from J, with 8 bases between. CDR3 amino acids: CATSRDNEADTQYF. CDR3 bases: TGTGCCACCAGCAGAGATAACGAGGCAGATACGCAGTATTTT.